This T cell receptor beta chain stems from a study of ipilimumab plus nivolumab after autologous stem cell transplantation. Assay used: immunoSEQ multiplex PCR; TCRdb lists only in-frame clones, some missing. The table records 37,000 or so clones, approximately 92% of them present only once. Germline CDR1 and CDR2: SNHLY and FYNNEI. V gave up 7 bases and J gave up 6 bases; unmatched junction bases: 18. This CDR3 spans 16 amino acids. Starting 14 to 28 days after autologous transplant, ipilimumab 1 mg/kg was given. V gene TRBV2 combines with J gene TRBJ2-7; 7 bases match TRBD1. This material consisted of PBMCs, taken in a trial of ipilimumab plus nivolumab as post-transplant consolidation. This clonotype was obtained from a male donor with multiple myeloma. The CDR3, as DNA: TGTGCCAGCACCCACCGAAAACAGGGGTCGTCGGGCGAGCAGTACTTC. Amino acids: CASTHRKQGSSGEQYF. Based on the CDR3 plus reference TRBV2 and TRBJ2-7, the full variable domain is EPEVTQTPSHQVTQMGQEVILRCVPISNHLYFYWYRQILGQKVEFLVSFYNNEISEKSEIFDDQFSVERPDGSNFTLKIRSTKLEDSAMYFCASTHRKQGSSGEQYFGPGTRLTVT.